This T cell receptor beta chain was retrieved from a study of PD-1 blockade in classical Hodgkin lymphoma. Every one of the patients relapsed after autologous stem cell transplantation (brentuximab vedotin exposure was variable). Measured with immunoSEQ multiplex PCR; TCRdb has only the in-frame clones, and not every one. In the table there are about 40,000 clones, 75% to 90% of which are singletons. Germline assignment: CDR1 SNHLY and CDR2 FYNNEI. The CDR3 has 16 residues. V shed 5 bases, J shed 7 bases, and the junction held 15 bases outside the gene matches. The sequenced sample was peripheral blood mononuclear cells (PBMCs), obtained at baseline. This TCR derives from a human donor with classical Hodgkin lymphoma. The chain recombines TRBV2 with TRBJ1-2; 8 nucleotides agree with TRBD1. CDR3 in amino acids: CASSQEDGRTGSGYTF. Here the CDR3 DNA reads TGTGCCAGCAGTCAAGAAGATGGACGGACAGGGAGTGGCTACACCTTC.